This record covers a single TCR beta chain. What it binds is not known. This entry comes from a study of regulatory dendritic cells for organ transplantation. Study-wide results and limits: Mature dendritic cells appeared to drive more memory CD8+ clonal expansion than regulatory ones. Memory CD8+ T cells were the most oligoclonal; naive cells were highly diverse. Considerable individual heterogeneity was seen in alloreactive memory CD8+ T cells.

CD4+ or CD8+ T cells were sorted as naive CD45RA+ or memory CD45RO+. Method: immunoSEQ multiplex PCR; TCRdb's copy keeps in-frame clones and lacks some. There are fewer than 50,000 clones in the sample; 75% to 95% occur only once, and approximately 0.11% lies in the top ten. The CDR3 has 15 amino acids. Between the trimmed V and J ends, which lost 2 bases and 5 bases, there was a span of 14 bases. Looked up from germline, CDR1 is SGHNT and CDR2 is YYREEE (reference sequence). The chain links TRBV5-4 to TRBJ2-1; a possible D gene is TRBD2 (6 bases). The TCR sequence derives from a human donor in good health. The sequenced sample consisted of naive CD8+ T cells from blood. Described subset: CD45RA+ naive T cells. The CDR3 DNA follows: TGTGCCAGCAGCTTTGGAGGGTATGAGCACAATGAGCAGTTCTTC. It translates to CASSFGGYEHNEQFF.